This T cell receptor (beta chain) comes out of a study of OX40 agonist ivuxolimab in advanced cancers. Study details: Ivuxolimab doses were 0.01, 0.1, 0.3, 1.5, 3 or 10 mg/kg every 2 weeks.

As regards this clone: Antigen specificity is unknown.

Study results and limitations: On average, CD8+ T cells had more expanded clones than CD4+. Dosing at 0.1 to 3.0 mg/kg was accompanied by clonal expansion of CD4+ and CD8+ blood T cells by week 6.

Measured with immunoSEQ multiplex PCR; TCRdb has only the in-frame clones, and not every one. The data hold around 15,000 clones, with approximately 86% observed a single time. Trimming pared 4 bases from V and 3 bases from J, leaving 11 bases between. CDR3 length: 13 amino acids. Germline V CDR1 and CDR2: SGHRS, YFSETQ. This sequence joins TRBV5-1 and TRBJ2-7; no reliable D call. The specimen comprised CD4+ or CD8+ T cells sorted from blood, sampled in a trial of the OX40 agonist ivuxolimab. This clonotype was sampled from an adult with an advanced solid tumor such as melanoma, head and neck, liver or kidney cancer. As DNA, the CDR3 is TGCGCCAGCAGCGAACCTCCGGGCTACGAGCAGTACTTC. Translated, it gives CASSEPPGYEQYF.